The TCR beta chain under discussion was sequenced for a study of control samples from healthy donors and cancer patients. Repertoires were generated with immunoSEQ multiplex PCR, while TCRdb's copy carries only in-frame clones and drops some. Altogether about 42,000 clones are present, 75% to 90% being singletons, with the ten largest covering about 50%. The CDR3 totals 21 residues. With 0 bases removed from V and 0 bases from J, the gap between germline ends came to 24 bases. Germline CDR1 is LNHDA and CDR2 is SQIVND (reference sequence). The specimen was blood. The receptor's source is a man aged 55 to 69 in good health. The rearrangement links TRBV19 to TRBJ2-1, with D perhaps matching TRBD2 (5 bases). The CDR3 DNA reads TGTGCCAGTAGTATAGATGGCAGGAGGCTTAAACGGACGAGCTCCTACAATGAGCAGTTCTTC. Amino acids: CASSIDGRRLKRTSSYNEQFF.